Below, one TCR beta chain is given with its context. This record comes from a study of blood T cell repertoires in COVID-19. This CDR3 comprises 15 residues. CDR1 and CDR2 (germline): LGHNA, YSLEER. The V end lost 0 bases, the J end lost 1 base, and 7 bases lay between the germline ends. Under the authors' procedure: Reference gene primer amplification gave estimated nucleated cell counts. Clones were read by immunoSEQ multiplex PCR, and TCRdb kept only the in-frame ones, dropping some. V and J calls and clone size are as listed in that table; D and trimming were resolved from the DNA. The sample has around 99,000 clones; more than 80% are singletons.

The material sequenced was peripheral blood. The source is a man aged 35 to 55 with active or convalescent COVID-19. The rearrangement joins TRBV4-3 to TRBJ2-1; no reliable D call. The CDR3 DNA follows: TGCGCCAGCAGCCAAGAGCCTAGTTCCTACAATGAGCAGTTCTTC. Translation: CASSQEPSSYNEQFF.